These 21 T cell receptor beta chains were sequenced from one sample in a study of T cell clonality in common variable immunodeficiency. Profiled with immunoSEQ multiplex PCR; TCRdb holds only in-frame clones, not every one. This sample comprises 30,000 to 40,000 clones, none seen once only. Material for sequencing was peripheral blood mononuclear cells. These TCRs come from a person aged 18-70 years in good health.

This clone was counted many times. With the read ending 3 residues before the CDR3 end, the germline J gene is used to fill in that end. The chain couples TRBV10-3 to TRBJ2-1; weak D call: TRBD1 (6 bases). CDR1 is ENHRY and CDR2 is SYGVKD in the germline V gene. The V and J ends lost 3 bases and 4 bases respectively, with 16 bases between them. The CDR3 extends over 16 amino acids. The CDR3 DNA, read in part, is TGTGCCATCAGTGAAGGTGGGGACATACCATACAATGAG. Protein product: CAISEGGDIPYNE. The CDR3 in full is CAISEGGDIPYNEQFF.

This clone was recorded at least ten times. The sequence runs out 3 residues before the end of the CDR3; the remainder is reconstructed from the germline J gene. V and J are TRBV18 and TRBJ2-5; 9 bases are a match to TRBD1. V dropped 3 bases and J dropped 3; count of bases not matched to a gene: 2. Germline assignment: CDR1 KGHSH and CDR2 LQKENI. The CDR3 is 14 amino acids. The DNA read from the CDR3 is TGTGCCAGCTCACCCGGGACAGGGAAAGAGACC. Encoded protein: CASSPGTGKET. In full, the CDR3 reads CASSPGTGKETQYF.

There are many counts of this clone. The missing CDR3 end, 3 residues past where the read stops, is filled in from the germline J gene. This chain uses TRBV6-1 with TRBJ1-2, with D tentatively TRBD1 (6 bases). V lost 0 bases and J 5 bases, leaving 10 bases between the germline ends. The CDR3 extends over 14 amino acids. Germline V lookup: CDR1 MNHNS, CDR2 SASEGT. Partial CDR3 DNA: TGTGCCAGCAGTGAAGCTGGGGGGGCATATGGC. It yields the protein CASSEAGGAYG. The whole CDR3 reads CASSEAGGAYGYTF.

This clone came up many times. The CDR3 end is not reached by the read, which stops 3 residues before it; the germline J gene fills it in. V usage is TRBV19 and J usage is TRBJ2-2; 9 positions match TRBD1. Trimming cost V 6 bases and J 2 bases; bases outside gene matches: 7. Germline-derived CDR1 and CDR2 are LNHDA and SQIVND (reference sequence). There are 16 residues in the CDR3. The CDR3 here is CASSVTGGGNTGELFF. The CDR3 DNA, read in part, is TGTGCCAGTAGCGTTACAGGGGGCGGCAACACCGGGGAG.

This clone appeared many times. The read terminates 3 residues before the CDR3 end, so the remaining end is supplied by the germline J gene. This rearrangement joins TRBV6-4 to TRBJ1-1, with unresolved D. The V gene lost 6 bases and the J gene lost 2 bases, with 10 bases spanning the gap. Germline loops: CDR1 MRHNA, CDR2 SNTAGT. The CDR3 spans 13 residues. CDR3 sequence: CASSLSSNTEAFF. The CDR3 DNA, read in part, is TGTGCCAGCAGCCTCAGTAGCAACACTGAA.

This clone was observed at least ten times. This chain's CDR3 is CATALKEALAATSTDTQYF. The part of the CDR3 DNA that was read is TGTGCCACTGCATTGAAAGAGGCACTAGCGGCCACTAGCACAGATACG. The J gene is TRBJ2-3, the V gene TRBV19; 8 bases line up with TRBD2. The observed sequence ends 3 residues before the CDR3 terminus, with the missing tail filled in from the germline J gene. The germline V gene has CDR1 LNHDA and CDR2 SQIVND (reference sequence). J lost 0 bases, V lost 10 bases, and 21 bases had no gene match. CDR3 length: 19 residues. Combining the CDR3 with reference TRBV19 and TRBJ2-3 gives the whole variable domain DGGITQSPKYLFRKEGQNVTLSCEQNLNHDAMYWYRQDPGQGLRLIYYSQIVNDFQKGDIAEGYSVSREKKESFPLTVTSAQKNPTAFYLCATALKEALAATSTDTQYFGPGTRLTVL.

There are many counts of this clone. The missing CDR3 end, 3 residues past where the read stops, is filled in from the germline J gene. The chain recombines TRBV18 with TRBJ2-7; D is undetermined. Between the trimmed V and J ends, which lost 5 bases and 4 bases, there was a span of 9 bases. The CDR3 spans 12 residues. The germline V gene encodes CDR1 KGHSH and CDR2 LQKENI. The CDR3 DNA, read in part, is TGTGCCAGCTCATCCGAGACATACGAG. As protein: CASSSETYE. In full, the CDR3 reads CASSSETYEQYF.

The sample holds many counts of this clone. Coverage ceases 3 residues before the CDR3 finishes, and the germline J gene fills in the end. J is TRBJ1-5 and V is TRBV7-8; D is undetermined. The ends were cut back, 1 base at V and 4 bases at J, with 11 bases in the middle. The CDR3 contains 15 residues. Germline V CDR1 and CDR2: SGHVS, FQNEAQ. The CDR3 DNA, read in part, is TGTGCCAGCAGCTTAGACCTTGCGGGGAATCAGCCC. Protein product: CASSLDLAGNQP. The entire CDR3 is CASSLDLAGNQPQHF.

This clone was observed many times. The sequenced fragment ends 3 residues before the CDR3 boundary, so the rest is inferred from the germline J gene. This chain connects TRBV20-1 to TRBJ2-7; 12 nucleotides agree with TRBD1. CDR1 DFQATT and CDR2 SNEGSKA come from the germline V gene (reference sequence). With 3 bases clipped from V and 2 bases from J, the junction kept 2 bases outside the gene matches. This CDR3 is built from 14 residues. The CDR3 spells CSASGTGGTYEQYF. The sequenced CDR3 bases are TGCAGTGCTAGCGGGACAGGGGGCACCTACGAG.

Ten or more counts support this clone. The observed sequence ends 3 residues before the CDR3 terminus, with the missing tail filled in from the germline J gene. The chain links TRBV12-3 or TRBV12-4 to TRBJ2-7; the match to TRBD2 covers 14 bases. The CDR3 runs to 19 residues. V shed 0 bases, J shed 5 bases, and the junction held 12 bases outside the gene matches. CDR3 DNA (partial): TGTGCCAGCAGTTTAGCGGGACTAGCGGGAGAGTCAAACCGGAACGAG. As protein: CASSLAGLAGESNRNE. The whole CDR3 protein reads CASSLAGLAGESNRNEQYF.

This clone came up many times. The CDR3 loop reads CASSPDRASNEKLFF. The covered CDR3 bases are TGTGCCAGCTCACCCGACAGGGCCTCTAATGAAAAA. This chain uses TRBV18 with TRBJ1-4, with 7 bases identical to TRBD1. The read halts 3 residues ahead of the CDR3 end, with the missing end drawn from the germline J gene. This CDR3 has 15 amino acids. Germline V CDR1 and CDR2: KGHSH, LQKENI. With 3 bases clipped from V and 3 bases from J, the junction kept 4 bases outside the gene matches.

This clone was detected many times. The read falls 3 residues short of the CDR3 end, and the missing part is taken from the germline J gene. This sequence joins TRBV7-2 and TRBJ2-5, with 11 bases lining up with TRBD2. The germline CDR1 and CDR2 sequences are SGHTA and FQGNSA. The V segment lost 6 bases and the J segment 4 bases; nucleotides outside the gene matches: 4. The CDR3 has 14 amino acids. The CDR3 DNA, read in part, is TGTGCCAGCAGAGTAGCGGGAGGGCCAGAGACC. Protein: CASRVAGGPET. The whole CDR3 region reads CASRVAGGPETQYF.

This clone was seen ten or more times. The read falls 3 residues short of the CDR3 end, and the missing part is taken from the germline J gene. This chain joins TRBV20-1 and TRBJ2-7; TRBD2 aligns across 11 bases. Germline CDR1 and CDR2: DFQATT and SNEGSKA (reference sequence). CDR3 length: 15 amino acids. The J segment lost 5 bases and the V segment lost 0 bases, leaving 6 bases of the junction unmatched. The CDR3 here is CSARERTSGSHEQYF. The CDR3 DNA, read in part, is TGCAGTGCTAGAGAGAGAACTAGCGGGAGCCACGAG.

The sample holds a few counts of this clone. Read sequence stops 3 residues before the CDR3 end, and the germline J gene provides the missing end. V gene TRBV7-8 combines with J gene TRBJ2-1; tentatively, D is TRBD2 (6 bases). Germline V gene lookup returns CDR1 SGHVS and CDR2 FQNEAQ. V dropped 0 bases and J dropped 2 bases, with 17 bases sitting between them. The CDR3 is made up of 18 amino acids. This CDR3 reads CASSLAKTGGIAYNEQFF. Incomplete CDR3 DNA: TGTGCCAGCAGCTTAGCCAAGACTGGGGGGATCGCCTACAATGAG.

Concerning this clone: The read stops 3 residues short of the end of the CDR3; the missing end is completed from the germline J gene. The chain combines TRBV19 with TRBJ2-3; TRBD2 matches 8 bases. The ends lost 1 base at V and 0 bases at J; junction bases unmatched: 6. The CDR3 loop spans 17 amino acids. Germline lookup yields CDR1 LNHDA and CDR2 SQIVND (reference sequence). The CDR3 spells CASSIARREESTDTQYF. CDR3 DNA, as far as it was read: TGTGCCAGTAGTATAGCCAGGCGGGAGGAGAGCACAGATACG.

This clone came up many times. The CDR3 loop reads CSARGGEGNEQYF. Incomplete CDR3 DNA: TGCAGTGCTAGAGGGGGCGAAGGGAACGAG. The chain combines TRBV20-1 with TRBJ2-7, with a possible D match to TRBD1 (5 bases). Read coverage stops 3 residues before the CDR3 terminus; the germline J gene supplies the remainder. The V end was cut by 1 base, the J end by 5 bases, with 12 bases between. The CDR3 totals 13 residues. From germline, CDR1 is DFQATT and CDR2 SNEGSKA (reference sequence).

This clone was recorded many times. The read stops 3 residues short of the end of the CDR3; the missing end is completed from the germline J gene. The V and J genes are TRBV2 and TRBJ1-1; D ambiguous. CDR3 length: 12 amino acids. V gave up 4 bases and J gave up 5 bases, with 8 bases separating them. CDR1 is SNHLY, CDR2 FYNNEI, per germline. The chain's CDR3 is CASSGTGTEAFF. The sequenced CDR3 bases are TGTGCCAGCAGTGGAACCGGGACTGAA.

This clone was recorded many times. The read terminates 3 residues before the CDR3 end, so the remaining end is supplied by the germline J gene. The chain has TRBV19 and TRBJ1-1; D is unresolved. Per germline, CDR1 LNHDA and CDR2 SQIVND (reference sequence). The CDR3 is made up of 16 amino acids. V shed 3 bases and J shed 0 bases, with 14 bases lying between them. The CDR3 reads CASSIARSPMNTEAFF. The DNA read from the CDR3 is TGTGCCAGTAGTATTGCTAGGTCTCCGATGAACACTGAA.

This clone showed up many times. The read falls 3 residues short of the CDR3 end, and the missing part is taken from the germline J gene. The chain joins TRBV28 to TRBJ1-5; D uncertain. Germline assignment: CDR1 MDHEN and CDR2 SYDVKM. The germline V and J ends were trimmed by 3 bases and 2 bases, with 8 bases remaining between them. This CDR3 comprises 14 residues. CDR3 bases read: TGTGCCAGCAGTTTGTCGGTAGGCAATCAGCCC. This sequence encodes CASSLSVGNQP. The whole CDR3 sequence reads CASSLSVGNQPQHF.

This clone was detected ten times or more. The CDR3 end lies 3 residues beyond the end of the read and is filled in from the germline J gene. V usage is TRBV28 and J usage is TRBJ2-3, with unresolved D. Germline V CDR1 and CDR2: MDHEN, SYDVKM. The V end lost 7 bases, the J end lost 0 bases, and 8 bases lay between the germline ends. This CDR3 comprises 13 residues. The CDR3 DNA, read in part, is TGTGCCAGCACCTCCGGTAGCACAGATACG. Encoded protein: CASTSGSTDT. The full CDR3 reads CASTSGSTDTQYF.

This clone was observed many times. Read data end 3 residues before the CDR3 end; the end is taken from the germline J gene. The rearrangement uses TRBV7-6 and TRBJ2-7; 10 bases agree with TRBD2. In germline, CDR1 is SGHVS, CDR2 FNYEAQ. CDR3 length equals 18 residues. With V trimmed by 5 bases and J by 5 bases, 18 bases remained unmatched. The CDR3: CASSRSGGSGRYKDEQYF. The part of the CDR3 DNA that was read is TGTGCCAGCAGCCGATCGGGGGGTAGCGGGAGGTACAAGGACGAG.